This T cell receptor beta chain was found in a study of blood T cells in healthy people across ages (dated by TCRdb to between 2015 and 2016). Context from the whole study: Template switching captured roughly one uniquely barcoded TCR beta cDNA molecule per two T cells in model experiments. To avoid experimental bias, donors of different ages were randomly spread across the sequencing lanes. Using deep sequencing normalized with unique cDNA molecular identifiers, the study measured how TCR beta repertoire diversity changes with age. Four age groups were formed from the donors: young (average approximately 15 years), middle-aged (around 40), aged (62) and long-lived (less than 85). Using the same blood draw, the study looked at two additional independent replicas of 1 million unique cDNA reads for two donors, one aged 18 to 30 and the other aged 80 or older.

This clonotype was counted at least ten times. It lacks a known antigen. No much larger clone exists at a distance of one base, and base qualities are not known. Reading the germline V gene gives CDR1 LGHNA and CDR2 YNFKEQ. The CDR3 runs 14 residues from the cysteine to the phenylalanine. The DNA shown is the 42-base CDR3, in frame from base 1. Trimming costs V 2 bases and J 7 bases, and their ends lie 11 bases apart. The donors were roughly 38 Caucasian individuals from Russia, aged roughly 6 to 90 years, who were systemically healthy. Each donor gave approximately 9.4 milliliters of peripheral blood, drawn into EDTA-treated Vacutainer tubes. PBMCs were isolated by Ficoll-Paque density-gradient centrifugation, with at least 6.5 million obtained per sample. Trizol reagent was used to extract total RNA from PBMCs, with at least 6 micrograms per sample. For every donor, an aliquot of PBMCs went through flow cytometry to measure the percentages of naive CD45RAhigh/CD27high T cells.

The library was prepared using 5' RACE. The second PCR ran for about 7 to 11 cycles and used a J-beta primer mix along with a sample-barcoded 5' primer. A template-switch 5' adaptor carrying 12 random nucleotides introduced a unique molecular identifier onto each TCR beta cDNA molecule. At least 2.5 million CDR3-containing paired-end reads were obtained from each sample. First-strand cDNA was synthesized from all RNA with the Mint cDNA synthesis kit, primed by a TRBC-specific oligonucleotide. All cDNA was treated with uracil-DNA glycosylase and then went through a first 18-cycle PCR with the universal primers M1SS and BC2_uni_R. The published analysis was carried out like this. For normalization, 1 million high-quality reads were randomly selected from each sample, with every read carrying a distinct molecular identifier. Instead of being binned into consensus sequences, reads with shared molecular identifiers were discarded. MiTCR, set to a Q25 quality threshold and the strictest error-elimination algorithm, was used for CDR3 identification, clonotype clustering and error correction. A nonparametric unseen species model with Euler transformation was used to estimate lower-bound total TCR beta diversity. TCRdb trimmed the raw reads at Q25, called clones with MiXCR and kept productive beta chains. Merged by CDR3 protein, the rows form single entries marked with the most common genes and DNA. These V and J calls are TCRdb output, not the study's own analysis. This sample comprises some 1.8 million distinct CDR3 sequences, around 42% of them detected only once. 20% to 25% of the sample is in the top ten clones.

The study at large found these results: The long-lived group showed more naive CD4+ T cells, fewer expanded clones and increased TCR diversity than the aged group, suggesting age selection. Estimates of total diversity based on one million sequenced T cells were considered lower bounds and underestimates. The CMV infection status of donors was not known, potentially confounding age-related changes in expanded clonotypes. Since profiling was done on bulk unsorted PBMCs, naive and antigen-experienced compartments could not be conclusively compared. Observed TCR beta diversity per million T cells fell roughly linearly with age, and a significant reduction was already apparent by age around 40. There was a strong correlation between observed TCR beta diversity and the percentage of naive T cells measured by flow cytometry.

The chain uses TRBV4-2 and TRBJ1-4, with the D gene not confidently named. The TCR originated in a human donor in good health. The sequenced material came from blood. The CDR3 reads CASSQRGSGEKLFF. In nucleotide form, the sequence is TGTGCCAGCAGCCAAAGAGGGTCCGGTGAAAAACTGTTTTTT.